The source of this T cell receptor beta chain is a study of CD8 T cells in Susac syndrome. Study-wide results and limits: That the number of individuals in its TCR sequencing and HLA analysis was relatively small was acknowledged by the study.

A word on this clonotype: The antigen is unknown.

With random hexamers, roughly 0.45 to 1 ug RNA was reverse transcribed. Multiplex PCR with immunoSEQ amplified the TCR beta CDR3 across 54 Vbeta and 13 Jbeta. TCRdb processed the immunoSEQ multiplex PCR reads anew with MiXCR; each CDR3 protein has one entry. The sample contains 100,000 to 150,000 distinct CDR3 sequences, over 85% of which appear only once. Controls matched for sex and age were healthy donors. With 0 bases removed from V and 7 bases from J, the gap between germline ends came to 7 bases. The CDR3 has 12 amino acids. Germline loops: CDR1 GTSNPN, CDR2 SVGIG (reference sequence). The sequence was collected from a human donor in good health. The chain carries TRBV30 and TRBJ2-1, with no clear D. The sequencing input was CD4+ T cells from PBMCs. The CDR3 DNA is TGTGCCTGGAGTGTACGGTTGAATGAGCAGTTCTTC. Its translation is CAWSVRLNEQFF. The variable domain in full, with the rest retrieved from reference TRBV30 and TRBJ2-1, is SQTIHQWPATLVQPVGSPLSLECTVEGTSNPNLYWYRQAAGRGLQLLFYSVGIGQISSEVPQNLSASRPQDRQFILSSKKLLLSDSGFYLCAWSVRLNEQFFGPGTRLTVL.